The 19 T cell receptor beta chains listed next were all sequenced from one sample in a study of PD-1 blockade in mismatch repair-deficient tumors. TCRdb's copy holds only in-frame clones and misses some; the assay was immunoSEQ multiplex PCR. Of fewer than 100,000 clones listed, roughly 80% were seen once; the top ten hold just over 2.5%. Source: peripheral blood, taken 12 weeks after starting pembrolizumab. The origin of the receptors is an adult with mismatch repair-deficient cancer.

This clone was detected only once. The rearrangement joins TRBV18 to TRBJ1-1, with 7 bases that match TRBD1. The CDR3 loop spans 14 amino acids. J was trimmed by 0 bases and V by 3 bases; bases with no gene match: 1. CDR1 and CDR2 from the germline V gene are KGHSH and LQKENI. CDR3 bases: TGTGCCAGCTCACCGACAGGGCTGAACACTGAAGCTTTCTTT. This encodes CASSPTGLNTEAFF.

The V and J genes are TRBV9 and TRBJ1-2; D might be TRBD1 (6 bases). V gave up 0 bases and J gave up 4 bases, with 13 bases separating them. CDR1 and CDR2 from the germline V gene are SGDLS and YYNGEE. This CDR3 is 15 amino acids long. The DNA of the CDR3 is TGTGCCAGCAGCGTAGGATCCCAGGGGACCTATGGCTACACCTTC. As protein: CASSVGSQGTYGYTF.

This chain links TRBV18 with TRBJ2-7; D not resolved. Trimming removed 0 bases at V and 3 bases at J, with 15 bases between. CDR3 length equals 16 residues. Germline CDR1 and CDR2: KGHSH and LQKENI. The CDR3 DNA reads TGTGCCAGCTCACCACCGAGATCGCAGGTGCTCTACGAGCAGTACTTC. It yields the protein CASSPPRSQVLYEQYF.

This sequence joins TRBV11-2 and TRBJ2-1; 10 bases line up with TRBD2. Losses at the gene ends were 1 base for V and 5 bases for J; bases not matched to a gene: 5. The V gene's germline CDR1 is SGHAT and CDR2 FQNNGV. CDR3 length: 16 residues. The CDR3 bases are TGTGCCAGCAGCTTAGGGAGGACTAGCGGAAACAATGAGCAGTTCTTC. It encodes CASSLGRTSGNNEQFF.

J is TRBJ2-3 and V is TRBV20-1, with D perhaps matching TRBD2 (5 bases). This CDR3 region has 11 residues. Germline lookup yields CDR1 DFQATT and CDR2 SNEGSKA (reference sequence). Trimming cost V 5 bases and J 7 bases, with 10 bases left between them. In DNA form, the CDR3 reads TGCAGTGCTGTCCCGGGGAATACGCAGTATTTT. This translates into CSAVPGNTQYF.

The chain recombines TRBV5-4 with TRBJ2-6; D unclear. V dropped 0 bases and J dropped 11 bases, with 15 bases sitting between them. The CDR3 sequence is 15 residues long. Germline V lookup: CDR1 SGHNT, CDR2 YYREEE (reference sequence). CDR3 coding DNA: TGTGCCAGCAGCTTGGAGGGCAGGCCTACGCACGTCCTGACTTTC. This translates into CASSLEGRPTHVLTF.

The rearrangement links TRBV7-9 to TRBJ1-5; tentative D call: TRBD1 (6 bases). Germline assignment: CDR1 SEHNR and CDR2 FQNEAQ (reference sequence). V was cut by 4 bases and J by 7 bases, with 20 bases left in between. CDR3 size: 16 residues. As DNA, the CDR3 is TGTGCCAGCAGCTCAACACGGGGGGGCGGTTGGCAGCCCCAGCATTTT. This gives the protein CASSSTRGGGWQPQHF.

The rearrangement uses TRBV6-6 and TRBJ2-7, with D perhaps TRBD2 (6 bases). Germline lookup yields CDR1 MNHNY and CDR2 SVGAGI (reference sequence). The CDR3 is 14 amino acids. V was clipped by 2 bases and J by 0 bases, with 8 bases between them. The CDR3 DNA reads as TGTGCCAGCAGTTACCTAGCGAGCTCCTACGAGCAGTACTTC. It codes for CASSYLASSYEQYF.

This clone has only a few counts. This chain joins TRBV25-1 and TRBJ1-1; TRBD1 is a possible D gene (6 bases). Trimming removed 7 bases at V and 9 bases at J, with 15 bases between. This CDR3 has 12 residues. Germline lookup yields CDR1 MGHDK and CDR2 SYGVNS. DNA for the CDR3: TGTGCCAGCACTGGGGGGGCGGACAAAGCTTTCTTT. Translated, it gives CASTGGADKAFF. Looking up the rest from reference TRBV25-1 and TRBJ1-1 gives the full variable domain: EADIYQTPRYLVIGTGKKITLECSQTMGHDKMYWYQQDPGMELHLIHYSYGVNSTEKGDLSSESTVSRIRTEHFPLTLESARPSHTSQYLCASTGGADKAFFGQGTRLTVV.

V usage is TRBV5-6 and J usage is TRBJ2-3; 9 bases align to TRBD1. The CDR3 covers 15 residues. V trimming: 3 bases; J trimming: 1 base; junction bases outside the gene matches: 3. CDR1 is SGHDT and CDR2 is YYEEEE in the germline V gene. The CDR3: CASSSRDRGTDTQYF. In DNA, the CDR3 is TGTGCCAGCAGCTCCCGGGACAGGGGCACAGATACGCAGTATTTT.

The chain couples TRBV4-1 to TRBJ2-7; 7 bases match TRBD1. This CDR3 spans 14 amino acids. The germline gives CDR1 MGHRA, CDR2 YSYEKL. The V gene end was trimmed by 1 base and the J gene end by 4 bases; junction bases not matched to a gene: 4. For the CDR3, the DNA is TGCGCCAGCAGCCAAGCTTCAGGGGGATACGAGCAGTACTTC. As protein: CASSQASGGYEQYF.

The chain has TRBV18 and TRBJ1-1; D is perhaps TRBD1 (6 bases). Germline values: CDR1 KGHSH, CDR2 LQKENI. This CDR3 spans 16 amino acids. Trimming cost V 3 bases and J 0 bases, with 14 bases left between them. The CDR3 DNA reads TGTGCCAGCTCACCCCTGACGACAGGTATGAACACTGAAGCTTTCTTT. Its translation is CASSPLTTGMNTEAFF.

The chain uses TRBV6-1 and TRBJ2-3; TRBD2 matches at 11 bases. Germline lookup yields CDR1 MNHNS and CDR2 SASEGT. The CDR3 has 16 amino acids. Trimming removed 1 base from V and 5 bases from J; junction bases left unmatched: 5. CDR3 bases: TGTGCCAGCAGTGAAGGACTAGCGGGGTTCGGAGATACGCAGTATTTT. This sequence encodes CASSEGLAGFGDTQYF.

This clone was picked up a small number of times. The chain uses TRBV10-1 and TRBJ2-7, with unresolved D. The CDR3 loop spans 12 amino acids. Trimming pared 3 bases from V and 6 bases from J, leaving 9 bases between. Germline CDR1 and CDR2: WNHNN and SYGVQD (reference sequence). The CDR3 loop reads CASSEGLGEQYF. DNA of the CDR3: TGCGCCAGCAGTGAAGGGCTAGGCGAGCAGTACTTC.

CDR3 coding DNA: TGTGCCATCAGCCCAGGACAGGGGGGTGAAGCTTTCTTT. Residues: CAISPGQGGEAFF. The chain employs TRBV10-3 and TRBJ1-1; 10 bases agree with TRBD1. V was clipped by 6 bases and J by 7 bases; unmatched bases: 5. The germline CDR1 and CDR2 sequences are ENHRY and SYGVKD. The CDR3 runs 13 residues.

J is TRBJ2-7 and V is TRBV5-1; TRBD2 agrees at 11 bases. This CDR3 contains 15 residues. Germline loops: CDR1 SGHRS, CDR2 YFSETQ. Trimming at V came to 3 bases and at J to 5 bases, leaving 7 bases not matched to a gene. CDR3 nucleotides: TGCGCCAGCAGCTCCCCGGGACTAGCGGCGAACGAGCAGTACTTC. This sequence encodes CASSSPGLAANEQYF.

The chain uses TRBV10-3 and TRBJ1-2, with D possibly matching TRBD1 (5 bases). V was trimmed by 10 bases and J by 2 bases, leaving 17 bases between them. The germline V gene has CDR1 ENHRY and CDR2 SYGVKD. CDR3 size: 14 residues. CDR3 nucleotide sequence: TGTGCCACACGGGCCACGGGGGTCAACTATGGCTACACCTTC. This encodes CATRATGVNYGYTF.

The rearrangement uses TRBV6-6 and TRBJ2-7; possibly TRBD1 for D (5 bases). Germline lookup yields CDR1 MNHNY and CDR2 SVGAGI (reference sequence). Trimming removed 10 bases from V and 2 bases from J, with 12 bases in between. The CDR3 is 12 amino acids. In DNA form, the CDR3 reads TGTGCCACCTCAGGGAACCCCTACGAGCAGTACTTC. Protein product: CATSGNPYEQYF.

The chain has TRBV2 and TRBJ1-4; no clear D. Per the germline V gene, CDR1 is SNHLY and CDR2 is FYNNEI. Trimming cost V 3 bases and J 6 bases, with 8 bases left between them. CDR3 length equals 13 residues. CDR3 nucleotides: TGTGCCAGCAGTGAGGTCGGTTATGAAAAACTGTTTTTT. Its translation: CASSEVGYEKLFF.